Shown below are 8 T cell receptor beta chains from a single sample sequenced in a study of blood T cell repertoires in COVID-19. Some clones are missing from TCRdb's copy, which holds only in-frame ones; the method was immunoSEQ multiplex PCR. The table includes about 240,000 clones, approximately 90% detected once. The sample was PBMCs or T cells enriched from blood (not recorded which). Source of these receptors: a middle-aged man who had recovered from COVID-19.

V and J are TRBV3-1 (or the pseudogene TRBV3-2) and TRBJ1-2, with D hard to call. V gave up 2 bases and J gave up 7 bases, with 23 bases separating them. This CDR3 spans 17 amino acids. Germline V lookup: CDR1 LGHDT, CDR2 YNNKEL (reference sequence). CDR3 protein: CASSQLFRGGKGFGYTF. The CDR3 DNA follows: TGTGCCAGCAGCCAATTATTTCGGGGAGGGAAGGGTTTTGGCTACACCTTC.

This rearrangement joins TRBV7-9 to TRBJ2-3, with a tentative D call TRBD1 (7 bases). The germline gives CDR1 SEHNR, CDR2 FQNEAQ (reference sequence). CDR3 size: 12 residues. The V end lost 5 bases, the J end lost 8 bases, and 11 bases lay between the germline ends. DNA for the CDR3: TGTGCCAGCAGCCTCCAGGGGGGTACGCAGTATTTT. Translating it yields CASSLQGGTQYF.

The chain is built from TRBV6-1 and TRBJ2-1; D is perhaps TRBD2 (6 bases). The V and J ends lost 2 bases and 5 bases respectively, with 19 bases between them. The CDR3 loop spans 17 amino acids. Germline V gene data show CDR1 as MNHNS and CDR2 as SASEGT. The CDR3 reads CASSESGVRRIDNEQFF. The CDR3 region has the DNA TGTGCCAGCAGTGAATCGGGGGTTCGTCGGATTGACAATGAGCAGTTCTTC.

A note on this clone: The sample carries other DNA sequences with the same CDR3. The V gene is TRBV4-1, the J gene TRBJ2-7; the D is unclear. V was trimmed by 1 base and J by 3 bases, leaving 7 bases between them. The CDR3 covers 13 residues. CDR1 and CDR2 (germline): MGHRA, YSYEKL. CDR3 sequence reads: CASSQAGSYEQYF. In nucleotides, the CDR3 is TGCGCCAGCAGCCAAGCGGGTAGCTACGAGCAGTACTTC.

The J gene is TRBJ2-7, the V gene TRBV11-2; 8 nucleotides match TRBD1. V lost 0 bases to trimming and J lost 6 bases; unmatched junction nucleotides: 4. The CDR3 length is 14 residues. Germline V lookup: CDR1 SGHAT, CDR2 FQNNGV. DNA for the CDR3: TGTGCCAGCAGCTTAGATAGCCAGGGGGCCGAGCAGTACTTC. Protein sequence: CASSLDSQGAEQYF.

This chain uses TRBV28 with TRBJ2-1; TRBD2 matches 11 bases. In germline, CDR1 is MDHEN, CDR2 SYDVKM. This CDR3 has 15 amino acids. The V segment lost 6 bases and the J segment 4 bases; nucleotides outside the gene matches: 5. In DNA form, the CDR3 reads TGTGCCAGCAGGATTGGGACTAGCGGTTACAATGAGCAGTTCTTC. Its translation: CASRIGTSGYNEQFF.

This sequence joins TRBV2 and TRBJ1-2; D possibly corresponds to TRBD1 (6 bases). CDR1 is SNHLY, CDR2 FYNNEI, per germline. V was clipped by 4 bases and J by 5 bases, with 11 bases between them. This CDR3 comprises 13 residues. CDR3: CASSGGQGYGYTF. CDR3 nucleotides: TGTGCCAGCAGTGGAGGGCAGGGGTATGGCTACACCTTC.

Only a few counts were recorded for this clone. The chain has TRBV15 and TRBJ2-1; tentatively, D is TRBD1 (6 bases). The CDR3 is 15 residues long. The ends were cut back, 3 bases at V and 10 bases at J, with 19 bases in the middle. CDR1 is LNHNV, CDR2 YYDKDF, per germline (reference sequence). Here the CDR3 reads CATSRARGGTREQFF. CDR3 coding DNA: TGTGCCACCAGCAGGGCCAGGGGTGGAACGCGCGAGCAGTTCTTC.